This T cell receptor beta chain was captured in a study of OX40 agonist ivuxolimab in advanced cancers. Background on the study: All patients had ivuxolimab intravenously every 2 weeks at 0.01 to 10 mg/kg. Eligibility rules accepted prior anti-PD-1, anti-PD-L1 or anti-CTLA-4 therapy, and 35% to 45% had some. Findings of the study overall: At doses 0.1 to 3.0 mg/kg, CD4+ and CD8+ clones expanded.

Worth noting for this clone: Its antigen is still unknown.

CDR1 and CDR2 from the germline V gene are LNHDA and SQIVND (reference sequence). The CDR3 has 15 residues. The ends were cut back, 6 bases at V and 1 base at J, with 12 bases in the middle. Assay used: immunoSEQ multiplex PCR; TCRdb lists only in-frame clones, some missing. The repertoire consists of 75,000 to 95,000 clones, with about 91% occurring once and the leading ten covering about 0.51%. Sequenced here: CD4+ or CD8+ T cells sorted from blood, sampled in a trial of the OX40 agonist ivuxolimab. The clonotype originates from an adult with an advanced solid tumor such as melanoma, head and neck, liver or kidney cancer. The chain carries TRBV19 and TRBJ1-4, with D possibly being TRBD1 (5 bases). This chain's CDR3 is CASSRQQGTNEKLFF. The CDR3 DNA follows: TGTGCCAGTAGCAGACAGCAGGGAACTAATGAAAAACTGTTTTTT. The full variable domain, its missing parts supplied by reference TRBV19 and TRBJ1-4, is DGGITQSPKYLFRKEGQNVTLSCEQNLNHDAMYWYRQDPGQGLRLIYYSQIVNDFQKGDIAEGYSVSREKKESFPLTVTSAQKNPTAFYLCASSRQQGTNEKLFFGSGTQLSVL.